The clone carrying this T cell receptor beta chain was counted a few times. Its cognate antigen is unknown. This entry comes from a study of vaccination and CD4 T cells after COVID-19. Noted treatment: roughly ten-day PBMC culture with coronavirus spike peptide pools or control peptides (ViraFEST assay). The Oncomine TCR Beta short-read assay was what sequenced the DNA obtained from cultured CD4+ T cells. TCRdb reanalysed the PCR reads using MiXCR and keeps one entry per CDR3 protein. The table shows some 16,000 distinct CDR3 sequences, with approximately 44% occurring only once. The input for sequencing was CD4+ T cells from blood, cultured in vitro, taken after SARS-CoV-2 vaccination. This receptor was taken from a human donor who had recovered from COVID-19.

As DNA, the CDR3 is TGTGCCAGCAGTTTAAGGGGGAATCAGCCCCAGCATTTT. Encoded protein: CASSLRGNQPQHF. The chain joins TRBV27 to TRBJ1-5; D may be TRBD1 (6 bases). Germline CDR1 and CDR2: MNHEY and SMNVEV (reference sequence). The CDR3 has 13 residues. V was clipped by 2 bases and J by 4 bases, with 6 bases between them.